Each of the 15 T cell receptor beta chains below was sequenced from the same sample in a study of human T cells and chemical hapten exposure. Documented time point: pre-sensitization, week 0. Treatment described: therapeutic diphenylcyclopropenone sensitization with weekly scalp DPC. TCRdb analysed the RACE reads with MiXCR anew, one entry per CDR3 protein. The sample lists under 300,000 distinct CDR3 sequences; around 7.3% were seen once. Here the sequenced sample was whole blood, taken in connection with sensitization to the hapten diphenylcyclopropenone (DPC). Source of these receptors: a young man with alopecia areata. Some clones in this sample may be carry-over from other donors' samples.

The CDR3, as DNA: TGTGCCATCAGTGAGTCTGAGCGGAACTTGAAAGAGACCCAGTACTTC. It yields the protein CAISESERNLKETQYF. V gene TRBV10-3 combines with J gene TRBJ2-5; a possible D gene is TRBD2 (5 bases). V was clipped by 0 bases and J by 3 bases, with 14 bases between them. The CDR3 has 16 amino acids. Looked up from germline, CDR1 is ENHRY and CDR2 is SYGVKD.

The V gene is TRBV6-2 or TRBV6-3, the J gene TRBJ2-7; D possibly matches TRBD1 or TRBD2 (5 bases each). CDR1 and CDR2 (germline): MNHEY, SVGEGT. The CDR3 spans 18 residues. Trimming took off 4 bases at V and 1 base at J, with 23 bases between the two ends. The CDR3 sequence is CASSLNLFRGRASYEQYF. Here the CDR3 DNA reads TGTGCCAGCAGTTTGAACTTATTTCGGGGACGGGCATCCTACGAGCAGTACTTC.

This clonotype came up a few times. V is TRBV3-1 and J is TRBJ1-2; a possible D gene is TRBD1 (5 bases). Looked up from germline, CDR1 is LGHDT and CDR2 is YNNKEL (reference sequence). The V and J ends lost 0 bases and 3 bases respectively, with 11 bases between them. The CDR3 has 15 amino acids. CDR3 bases: TGTGCCAGCAGCCAAGAGGCAGGGAGATACTATGGCTACACCTTC. It is translated as CASSQEAGRYYGYTF.

Only a few counts were recorded for this clonotype. The V gene is TRBV7-9, the J gene TRBJ1-4, with D tentatively TRBD1 (5 bases). Germline assignment: CDR1 SEHNR and CDR2 FQNEAQ (reference sequence). V lost 2 bases, J lost 8 bases, and 15 bases lay in between. CDR3 length equals 15 residues. In nucleotides, the CDR3 is TGTGCCAGCAGCTTATGGGGCCAGGAAGGGGAAAAACTGTTTTTT. This encodes CASSLWGQEGEKLFF. Full variable domain (rest looked up from reference TRBV7-9 and TRBJ1-4): DTGVSQNPRHKITKRGQNVTFRCDPISEHNRLYWYRQTLGQGPEFLTYFQNEAQLEKSRLLSDRFSAERPKGSFSTLEIQRTEQGDSAMYLCASSLWGQEGEKLFFGSGTQLSVL.

The chain has TRBV6-2 or TRBV6-3 and TRBJ1-5; D is possibly TRBD1 (6 bases). Trimming shortened V by 11 bases and J by 4 bases, and 12 bases separated the two germline ends. The CDR3 loop spans 12 amino acids. From germline, CDR1 is MNHEY and CDR2 SVGEGT. CDR3 DNA sequence: TGTGCCGGTGGACAGCCGAATCAGCCCCAGCATTTT. Translating gives CAGGQPNQPQHF.

This clonotype was found a few times. This chain's CDR3 is CASRAYYTQYF. The DNA of the CDR3 is TGTGCCAGCAGGGCCTACTATACGCAGTATTTT. The V call is TRBV12-3 or TRBV12-4, the J call TRBJ2-3; D gene uncertain. V shed 6 bases and J shed 7 bases, with 8 bases lying between them. The CDR3 consists of 11 residues.

J is TRBJ2-5 and V is TRBV12-3 or TRBV12-4; 8 positions agree with TRBD2. The CDR3 covers 14 residues. V lost 4 bases to trimming and J lost 2 bases; unmatched junction nucleotides: 3. CDR3 bases: TGTGCCAGCAGTTCCGGGGGGGATCAAGAGACCCAGTACTTC. Translating it yields CASSSGGDQETQYF.

This clonotype showed up just a few times. The rearrangement links TRBV6-4 to TRBJ1-6; D is undetermined. Germline V gives CDR1 MRHNA, CDR2 SNTAGT. Trimming shortened V by 4 bases and J by 9 bases, and 13 bases separated the two germline ends. The CDR3 totals 14 residues. CDR3 amino acids: CASSVGFTSSPLHF. The DNA of the CDR3 is TGTGCCAGCAGTGTCGGGTTTACGAGTTCACCCCTCCACTTT.

This clonotype came up many times. The chain carries TRBV20-1 and TRBJ1-1; D remains ambiguous. Per germline, CDR1 DFQATT and CDR2 SNEGSKA (reference sequence). This CDR3 is built from 11 residues. V was trimmed by 7 bases and J by 3 bases, leaving 9 bases between them. The CDR3 DNA is TGCAGTGTCCAACGGGACACTGAAGCTTTCTTT. Translation gives CSVQRDTEAFF.

This clonotype was found a few times. The chain couples TRBV7-2 to TRBJ2-3; D is perhaps TRBD1 or TRBD2 (5 bases each). V was clipped by 4 bases and J by 2 bases, with 13 bases between them. Germline V gives CDR1 SGHTA, CDR2 FQGNSA. CDR3 length: 15 residues. The CDR3 spells CASSSEGLPTDTQYF. The DNA for the CDR3 is TGTGCCAGCAGCTCAGAGGGGTTACCCACAGATACGCAGTATTTT.

This clonotype showed up just a few times. V is TRBV12-3 or TRBV12-4 and J is TRBJ1-6; D is undetermined. V was clipped by 2 bases and J by 7 bases, with 9 bases between them. This CDR3 has 14 residues. The CDR3 spells CASSLMGSNSPLHF. The CDR3, as DNA: TGTGCCAGCAGTTTAATGGGGAGCAATTCACCCCTCCACTTT.

This clonotype appeared many times. The chain combines TRBV7-9 with TRBJ1-2; 7 bases are a match to TRBD1. This CDR3 is built from 13 residues. Germline lookup yields CDR1 SEHNR and CDR2 FQNEAQ (reference sequence). V shed 2 bases, J shed 7 bases, and the junction held 4 bases outside the gene matches. CDR3 sequence: CASSLTQGSGYTF. DNA of the CDR3: TGTGCCAGCAGCTTAACACAGGGGTCTGGCTACACCTTC. Complete variable domain (other parts from reference TRBV7-9 and TRBJ1-2): DTGVSQNPRHKITKRGQNVTFRCDPISEHNRLYWYRQTLGQGPEFLTYFQNEAQLEKSRLLSDRFSAERPKGSFSTLEIQRTEQGDSAMYLCASSLTQGSGYTFGSGTRLTVV.

V gene TRBV5-6 combines with J gene TRBJ2-7; TRBD2 is a possible D gene (6 bases). The CDR3 is made up of 13 amino acids. The V gene lost 4 bases and the J gene lost 6 bases, with 14 bases spanning the gap. CDR1 and CDR2 (germline): SGHDT, YYEEEE. CDR3 nucleotides: TGTGCCAGCAGCCCCTTAGGCGGGACCGAGCAGTACGTC. Encoded protein: CASSPLGGTEQYV.

This clonotype came up a few times. The V gene is TRBV28, the J gene TRBJ2-7; no definite D call. CDR3 length: 13 amino acids. V was cut by 4 bases and J by 0 bases, with 7 bases left in between. Per germline, CDR1 MDHEN and CDR2 SYDVKM. CDR3 nucleotides: TGTGCCAGCAGTTCCCCCGGCTCCTACGAGCAGTACGTC. Protein sequence: CASSSPGSYEQYV.

The table lists this clonotype with many counts. V usage is TRBV7-9 and J usage is TRBJ2-1; D possibly corresponds to TRBD2 (5 bases). V was shortened by 5 bases and J by 9 bases, with 17 bases between the two germline ends. The CDR3 sequence is 14 residues long. Germline V gives CDR1 SEHNR, CDR2 FQNEAQ (reference sequence). The CDR3 here is CASSPPGTRAEQFF. CDR3 nucleotides: TGTGCCAGCAGCCCCCCGGGAACTAGGGCTGAGCAGTTCTTC.